This entry lists 17 T cell receptor beta chains sequenced from one sample in a study of shared clonotypes between healthy human individuals. The repertoire was sequenced with immunoSEQ multiplex PCR; TCRdb's copy has only in-frame clones and lacks some. This sample yields fewer than 1.6 million clones, of which just under 99% are seen a single time; 0.36% belongs to the top ten. The specimen was naive CD4+ T cells sorted from blood. Subset: CD45RA+ positively selected. Receptors were obtained from a young man in good health.

This clone was counted once. The CDR3, as DNA: TGTGCCAGCCGACCGCGACTAGCGGGAGGGACTAGCACAGATACGCAGTATTTT. It encodes CASRPRLAGGTSTDTQYF. This chain links TRBV25-1 with TRBJ2-3, with 14 nucleotides matching TRBD2. The CDR3 is made up of 18 amino acids. Per germline, CDR1 MGHDK and CDR2 SYGVNS. The J segment lost 0 bases and the V segment lost 8 bases, leaving 10 bases of the junction unmatched.

The rearrangement joins TRBV11-2 to TRBJ2-7, with 14 bases that match TRBD2. Germline CDR1 reads SGHAT; CDR2 reads FQNNGV. Trimming cost V 5 bases and J 6 bases; bases outside gene matches: 3. This CDR3 comprises 14 residues. The CDR3 DNA is TGTGCCAGCAGCCTAGGGACTAGCGGGAGCGAGCAGTACTTC. As protein: CASSLGTSGSEQYF.

The rearrangement uses TRBV19 and TRBJ2-5, with D hard to call. CDR3 length: 13 residues. In germline, CDR1 is LNHDA, CDR2 SQIVND (reference sequence). V dropped 5 bases and J dropped 5 bases, with 12 bases sitting between them. CDR3 DNA sequence: TGTGCCAGTAGTCACCCCTCATGGGAGACCCAGTACTTC. Its protein product is CASSHPSWETQYF.

The chain combines TRBV6-6 with TRBJ2-5; tentative D call: TRBD2 (5 bases). Trimming removed 5 bases from V and 5 bases from J, with 15 bases in between. The germline V gene has CDR1 MNHNY and CDR2 SVGAGI (reference sequence). The length of the CDR3 is 14 residues. The CDR3 DNA reads TGTGCCAGCAGTCACCGGGCGCCGGGGGAGACCCAGTACTTC. Translation gives CASSHRAPGETQYF.

The rearrangement joins TRBV27 to TRBJ2-7; TRBD2 agrees at 10 bases. The length of the CDR3 is 15 residues. CDR1 is MNHEY, CDR2 SMNVEV, per germline (reference sequence). V gave up 8 bases and J gave up 3 bases; unmatched junction bases: 10. CDR3 sequence: CASPLLAGAVYEQYF. CDR3 bases: TGTGCCAGCCCGCTCCTAGCGGGAGCTGTCTACGAGCAGTACTTC.

The V gene is TRBV27, the J gene TRBJ2-3; 12 bases align to TRBD2. The CDR3 runs 18 residues. V shed 5 bases and J 10 bases; nucleotides not matched to a gene: 19. The V gene's germline CDR1 is MNHEY and CDR2 SMNVEV (reference sequence). The CDR3 DNA is TGTGCCAGCAGTCCCCTAGCCAAGGTCGGGACTAGCGGGCTATCGCAGTATTTT. Translation gives CASSPLAKVGTSGLSQYF.

This sequence joins TRBV7-9 and TRBJ2-5; D ambiguous. Deletions cut 3 bases from V and 5 bases from J, with 7 bases between. The CDR3 covers 12 residues. CDR1 and CDR2 from the germline V gene are SEHNR and FQNEAQ (reference sequence). CDR3 residues: CASSFGFETQYF. The CDR3 bases are TGTGCCAGCAGCTTCGGTTTTGAGACCCAGTACTTC.

The chain joins TRBV9 to TRBJ2-7, with TRBD2 matching over 10 bases. The junction had 10 bases not matched to a gene; V was cut back by 2 bases and J by 5 bases. The CDR3 totals 16 residues. CDR1 and CDR2 (germline): SGDLS, YYNGEE. The CDR3 coding sequence is TGTGCCAGCAGCGTGAACCCGGGACTAGCGACTGACGAGCAGTACTTC. Amino acids: CASSVNPGLATDEQYF.

V usage is TRBV18 and J usage is TRBJ2-1; 7 positions match TRBD1. The CDR3 is 17 amino acids. The V segment lost 3 bases and the J segment 2 bases; nucleotides outside the gene matches: 10. Germline loops: CDR1 KGHSH, CDR2 LQKENI. This CDR3 reads CASSPPTGTEAYNEQFF. Written as DNA, the CDR3 is TGTGCCAGCTCACCCCCGACCGGGACAGAGGCCTACAATGAGCAGTTCTTC.

As to this clone: Additional DNA sequences in this sample encode the identical CDR3. The V call is TRBV11-2, the J call TRBJ2-5; D remains unclear. V was clipped by 3 bases and J by 2 bases, with 7 bases between them. The CDR3 consists of 13 residues. Germline-derived CDR1 and CDR2 are SGHAT and FQNNGV. CDR3 bases: TGTGCCAGCAGCTTTAAGGCGCAAGAGACCCAGTACTTC. Protein: CASSFKAQETQYF.

J is TRBJ2-5 and V is TRBV6-5; 10 bases agree with TRBD1. From germline, CDR1 is MNHEY and CDR2 SVGAGI. V lost 4 bases and J lost 7; bases outside the gene matches: 6. This CDR3 spans 14 amino acids. In nucleotides, the CDR3 is TGTGCCAGCAGTTGGGGACAGGGGCTTGGGACCCAGTACTTC. Translating it yields CASSWGQGLGTQYF.

On this clone itself: Other DNA sequences in the sample encode the same CDR3. In nucleotides, the CDR3 is TGTGCCAGCAGCGTGGGACAGACGAACACCGGGGAGCTGTTTTTT. Its translation: CASSVGQTNTGELFF. The chain combines TRBV9 with TRBJ2-2; 7 bases align to TRBD1. The germline CDR1 and CDR2 sequences are SGDLS and YYNGEE. CDR3 length: 15 residues. Unmatched junction bases numbered 1, after V lost 2 bases and J lost 0 bases.

The chain recombines TRBV7-8 with TRBJ2-1; possibly TRBD1 for D (5 bases). Germline V lookup: CDR1 SGHVS, CDR2 FQNEAQ. CDR3 length equals 15 residues. Trimming removed 1 base at V and 4 bases at J, with 11 bases between. As DNA, the CDR3 is TGTGCCAGCAGCTTAGGTGACAGAATGTACAATGAGCAGTTCTTC. This gives the protein CASSLGDRMYNEQFF.

The chain couples TRBV6-5 to TRBJ2-3; D call uncertain. The V and J ends lost 0 bases and 5 bases respectively, with 9 bases between them. The CDR3 runs 14 residues. Germline V gene sequence: CDR1 MNHEY, CDR2 SVGAGI. CDR3 sequence reads: CASSYSPGRDTQYF. The CDR3 DNA reads TGTGCCAGCAGTTACTCACCCGGGCGAGATACGCAGTATTTT.

In its sample, this clone was seen once. The chain carries TRBV29-1 and TRBJ2-7; 10 bases map to TRBD1. V shed 7 bases and J 3 bases; nucleotides not matched to a gene: 3. This CDR3 spans 12 amino acids. Germline V gives CDR1 SQVTM, CDR2 ANQGSEA. The CDR3 DNA follows: TGCAGCGCACGGACAGGGGGCTACGAGCAGTACTTC. The encoded protein is CSARTGGYEQYF.

CDR3 sequence: CASSEKINTEAFF. In nucleotides, the CDR3 is TGTGCCAGCAGTGAAAAAATTAACACTGAAGCTTTCTTT. The rearrangement joins TRBV6-1 to TRBJ1-1; no reliable D call. The germline gives CDR1 MNHNS, CDR2 SASEGT. The CDR3 covers 13 residues. Trimming stripped 2 bases from V and 2 bases from J, with 6 bases between.

The chain is built from TRBV5-1 and TRBJ2-2; maybe TRBD1 (6 bases). The CDR3 length is 15 residues. With 4 bases removed from V and 9 bases from J, the gap between germline ends came to 19 bases. CDR1 is SGHRS and CDR2 is YFSETQ in the germline V gene. The CDR3 is CASSNGQSGTRELFF. Written as DNA, the CDR3 is TGCGCCAGCAGCAACGGACAGTCCGGAACTAGGGAGCTGTTTTTT.